Sequencing of this T cell receptor (beta chain) was carried out in a study of shared clonotypes between healthy human individuals. Study outcomes and limitations: Researchers sampled only blood; tissue repertoires likely differ.

DNA input for the unsorted PBMC replicate PCRs was about 280 ng, tens of thousands of T cell genomes. Clones were sequenced by immunoSEQ multiplex PCR, and TCRdb holds only the in-frame ones, with some missing. In the table there are about 100,000 clones, around 43% of which are singletons. On this clone: Its specificity is unknown.

The CDR3 sequence is 17 residues long. Between the trimmed V and J ends, which lost 0 bases and 0 bases, there was a span of 12 bases. Germline loops: CDR1 SEHNR, CDR2 FQNEAQ (reference sequence). The sample was PBMCs. This receptor was taken from a woman aged 40 to 50 in good health. Some clones in this sample may be carry-over from other donors' samples. The rearrangement links TRBV7-9 to TRBJ2-1; D remains unclear. CDR3 sequence: CASSLAATPRSYNEQFF. CDR3 coding DNA: TGTGCCAGCAGCTTAGCCGCGACCCCTCGCTCCTACAATGAGCAGTTCTTC.